The sequence of this T cell receptor (beta chain) was determined in a study of T-cell reconstitution after alpha-beta-depleted transplantation in children. Researchers prepared the TCRbeta library using unique molecular identifiers, the study reports. TCRdb itself ran the PCR reads through MiXCR, one entry per CDR3 protein. The table has a few hundred thousand distinct CDR3 sequences, roughly an eighth seen once. This TCR was sampled from a human donor who donated a stem cell graft to a child with combined immunodeficiency. The source material was PBMCs from the stem cell graft donor, sampled from the stem cell graft.

This chain's CDR3 is CASSLEGTSGRGTQYF. The DNA of the CDR3 is TGTGCCAGCAGCTTAGAAGGGACTAGCGGGAGGGGAACGCAGTATTTT. The rearrangement uses TRBV7-2 and TRBJ2-3; 16 bases align to TRBD2. V shed 1 base and J 9 bases; nucleotides not matched to a gene: 4. CDR3 length equals 16 residues. The germline CDR1 and CDR2 sequences are SGHTA and FQGNSA. The full variable domain, with the rest looked up from reference TRBV7-2 and TRBJ2-3, is GAGVSQSPSNKVTEKGKDVELRCDPISGHTALYWYRQSLGQGLEFLIYFQGNSAPDKSGLPSDRFSAERTGGSVSTLTIQRTQQEDSAVYLCASSLEGTSGRGTQYFGPGTRLTVL.